This T cell receptor beta chain was sequenced for a study of blood T cell repertoires in COVID-19. The overall study: Samples of COVID-19 (acute and convalescent) were obtained from the United States, Italy and Spain. T cells, B-cell-depleted T cells, or PBMCs provided the cDNA or gDNA that served as material.

Trimming cost V 5 bases and J 2 bases; bases outside gene matches: 8. The V gene's germline CDR1 is MNHEY and CDR2 SMNVEV (reference sequence). The CDR3 sequence is 16 residues long. As originally analysed: Counts of nucleated cells, estimated from reference gene primer amplification, were obtained. Profiling relied on immunoSEQ multiplex PCR, and the TCRdb table lists in-frame clones only, not all of them. V and J calls and clone size are those listed in that table; D and trimming were worked out from the DNA. This table holds 95,000 to 150,000 clones, roughly nine tenths found once. The TCR comes from a man in his sixties or seventies with active or convalescent COVID-19. J is TRBJ2-1 and V is TRBV27, with 8 bases lining up with TRBD1. Sequencing used peripheral blood. CDR3 in DNA: TGTGCCAGCAGTCTCCTTGACAGGGGTACCTACAATGAGCAGTTCTTC. Its translation: CASSLLDRGTYNEQFF.